This T cell receptor beta chain was sequenced for a study of blood T cell repertoires in COVID-19. Study-level background: Acute and convalescent COVID-19 specimens originated in the United States, Italy and Spain. T cells, B-cell-depleted T cells, or PBMCs supplied cDNA or gDNA.

V was pared by 3 bases and J by 3 bases, with 8 bases between. The CDR3 has 13 residues. The germline CDR1 and CDR2 sequences are SGHTA and FQGNSA. Per the original methods: Using reference gene primer amplification, nucleated cell counts were estimated. Generated by immunoSEQ multiplex PCR, the TCRdb table keeps only in-frame clones and is missing some. V and J calls and clone size are given by that table; D and trimming were obtained from the DNA. The repertoire consists of about 100,000 clones, with around 80% occurring once and the leading ten covering approximately 8.7%. The TCR was taken from a man over 45 who had recovered from COVID-19. Input material: peripheral blood. The chain has TRBV7-2 and TRBJ1-2, with D possibly being TRBD1 (6 bases). CDR3 residues: CASSFGGHYGYTF. CDR3 DNA sequence: TGTGCCAGCAGCTTCGGGGGGCACTATGGCTACACCTTC.